This T cell receptor (beta chain) was captured by sequencing in a study of cytomegalovirus exposure and HLA in healthy donors. The PCR was carried out with 60 Vbeta primers and 13 Jbeta primers. Profiling relied on immunoSEQ multiplex PCR, and the TCRdb table lists in-frame clones only, not all of them. The sample includes some 120,000 clones, roughly three quarters of them seen just once. As regards this clone: Its target is not known.

Notes on the study in general: A missense DCLRE1C variant was associated with V- and J-gene trimming of TCR beta chains in a later analysis, and an independent cohort replicated the association. A later analysis found that most CMV-associated TCR beta chains appeared HLA-restricted.

V shed 5 bases and J 5 bases; nucleotides not matched to a gene: 6. This CDR3 region has 14 residues. Germline assignment: CDR1 MNHEY and CDR2 SVGAGI. The origin of this receptor is a man aged 18 to 29 in good health and CMV-seronegative. Specimen: PBMCs. The chain has TRBV6-5 and TRBJ1-5; 7 nucleotides line up with TRBD1. CDR3 bases: TGTGCCAGCAGTCCGGGACAGAGGGATCAGCCCCAGCATTTT. Translating it yields CASSPGQRDQPQHF.